The source of this T cell receptor beta chain is a study of blood T cell repertoires in COVID-19. Using immunoSEQ multiplex PCR, the repertoire was profiled, and TCRdb retains in-frame clones only, with some absent. The repertoire holds fewer than 350,000 clones, with around 86% as singletons. The CDR3 is 16 amino acids. V was clipped by 1 base and J by 2 bases; unmatched bases: 7. From germline, CDR1 is SGHTA and CDR2 FQGNSA. Sequencing was done on a sample of peripheral blood. The TCR was taken from a young woman who had recovered from COVID-19. The chain uses TRBV7-2 and TRBJ2-7; 8 positions agree with TRBD1. The CDR3 sequence: CASSLESGQAAYEQYF. CDR3 DNA sequence: TGTGCCAGCAGCTTAGAATCGGGACAGGCCGCCTACGAGCAGTACTTC. Variable domain in full (rest from reference TRBV7-2 and TRBJ2-7): GAGVSQSPSNKVTEKGKDVELRCDPISGHTALYWYRQSLGQGLEFLIYFQGNSAPDKSGLPSDRFSAERTGGSVSTLTIQRTQQEDSAVYLCASSLESGQAAYEQYFGPGTRLTVT.